A selection of T cell receptor beta chains follows, all from one sample in a study of blood T cells in healthy people across ages. TCRdb used MiXCR to reprocess the 5' RACE reads, holding one entry per CDR3 protein. Here the sample spans hundreds of thousands of distinct CDR3 sequences, roughly 21% being singletons. The specimen was blood. These receptors were obtained from a man aged 70 or older in good health. The CDR3 runs from the conserved cysteine through the conserved F or W. The order of the fields is V gene, J gene, clone size, D gene, CDR3 length, CDR3 protein, CDR3 DNA. The D gene is left open where the match is weak. Clone size is given for some rows only: seen once, a few or many times, or a class if the clone is expanded.

V: TRBV20-1
J: TRBJ2-4
size: few
D: -
length: 13
CDR3: CTALRGGKNIQYF
DNA: TGCACCGCTCTGAGGGGCGGTAAAAACATTCAGTACTTC

V: TRBV6-5
J: TRBJ2-5
size: -
D: -
length: 15
CDR3: CASSSLGLKEETQYF
DNA: TGTGCCAGCAGTTCGCTAGGACTCAAAGAAGAGACCCAGTACTTC

V: TRBV5-1
J: TRBJ1-1
size: -
D: -
length: 15
CDR3: CASSWRAGMNTEAFF
DNA: TGCGCCAGCAGCTGGAGGGCGGGGATGAACACTGAAGCTTTCTTT

V: TRBV20-1
J: TRBJ1-1
size: -
D: -
length: 13
CDR3: CSAIREGDTEAFF
DNA: TGCAGTGCTATTCGCGAGGGGGACACTGAAGCTTTCTTT

V: TRBV6-2/TRBV6-3
J: TRBJ1-4
size: -
D: -
length: 14
CDR3: CASSYRSESEKLFF
DNA: TGTGCCAGCAGTTACCGGTCGGAGAGTGAAAAACTGTTTTTT

V: TRBV12-3/TRBV12-4
J: TRBJ2-7
size: many
D: -
length: 12
CDR3: CASSSLGYEQYF
DNA: TGTGCCAGCAGCTCGTTGGGGTACGAGCAGTACTTC

V: TRBV27
J: TRBJ2-7
size: few
D: -
length: 13
CDR3: CASRPLATYEQYF
DNA: TGTGCCAGCAGACCGTTAGCGACCTACGAGCAGTACTTC

V: TRBV10-3
J: TRBJ2-5
size: few
D: -
length: 13
CDR3: CAISEVAEETQYF
DNA: TGTGCCATCAGTGAGGTGGCAGAAGAGACCCAGTACTTC

V: TRBV7-3
J: TRBJ2-7
size: few
D: TRBD1
length: 14
CDR3: CASSHDRGSYEQYF
DNA: TGTGCCAGCAGTCATGACAGGGGCTCCTACGAGCAGTACTTC

V: TRBV14
J: TRBJ1-2
size: many
D: -
length: 14
CDR3: CASSQVRTNYGYTF
DNA: TGTGCCAGCAGCCAAGTTAGGACTAACTATGGCTACACCTTC

V: TRBV4-2
J: TRBJ1-6
size: few
D: TRBD1
length: 16
CDR3: CASSQAGQGLNSPLHF
DNA: TGTGCCAGCAGCCAAGCCGGACAGGGTTTGAATTCACCCCTCCACTTT

V: TRBV5-1
J: TRBJ2-7
size: -
D: TRBD1
length: 17
CDR3: CASSLLGRPGGSYEQYF
DNA: TGCGCCAGCAGCTTATTGGGTCGGCCAGGGGGCTCCTACGAGCAGTACTTC

V: TRBV20-1
J: TRBJ1-2
size: -
D: TRBD1
length: 13
CDR3: CSARTGGGYGYTF
DNA: TGCAGTGCTCGGACAGGGGGCGGCTATGGCTACACCTTC

V: TRBV3-1
J: TRBJ2-7
size: -
D: -
length: 14
CDR3: CASSQDRYSYEQYF
DNA: TGTGCCAGCAGCCAAGACAGATACTCCTACGAGCAGTACTTC

V: TRBV4-1
J: TRBJ2-5
size: -
D: -
length: 15
CDR3: CASSQDTRVRETQYF
DNA: TGCGCCAGCAGCCAAGATACCAGGGTACGGGAGACCCAGTACTTC

V: TRBV25-1
J: TRBJ2-1
size: -
D: TRBD2
length: 15
CDR3: CASSGSGTSMHEQFF
DNA: TGTGCCAGCAGTGGATCCGGGACTAGCATGCATGAGCAGTTCTTC

V: TRBV25-1
J: TRBJ2-6
size: -
D: -
length: 16
CDR3: CASSDGYESGANVLTF
DNA: TGTGCCAGCAGTGACGGCTATGAATCTGGGGCCAACGTCCTGACTTTC

V: TRBV7-9
J: TRBJ1-3
size: few
D: TRBD1
length: 15
CDR3: CASSSWTGSGNTIYF
DNA: TGTGCCAGCAGCAGCTGGACAGGGTCGGGAAACACCATATATTTT

V: TRBV28
J: TRBJ2-4
size: few
D: TRBD1
length: 16
CDR3: CASSFRPGQGANIQYF
DNA: TGTGCCAGCAGTTTCCGTCCTGGACAGGGGGCCAACATTCAGTACTTC

V: TRBV7-2
J: TRBJ2-7
size: -
D: TRBD2
length: 15
CDR3: CASSNMGLAGAEQYF
DNA: TGTGCCAGCAGCAACATGGGACTAGCGGGAGCCGAGCAGTACTTC

V: TRBV7-3
J: TRBJ2-3
size: -
D: -
length: 14
CDR3: CVSSHDRYTDTQYF
DNA: TGTGTCAGCAGCCACGACAGATACACAGATACGCAGTATTTT

V: TRBV29-1
J: TRBJ2-5
size: -
D: TRBD1
length: 15
CDR3: CSFLSCDRGQETQYF
DNA: TGCAGCTTCCTTAGTTGTGACAGGGGGCAGGAGACCCAGTACTTC

V: TRBV5-1
J: TRBJ2-3
size: -
D: -
length: 17
CDR3: CASSFAAIVSSTDTQYF
DNA: TGCGCCAGCAGCTTCGCGGCAATCGTATCTAGCACAGATACGCAGTATTTT

V: TRBV20-1
J: TRBJ1-2
size: few
D: -
length: 14
CDR3: CSARQGGRDYGYTF
DNA: TGCAGTGCTAGACAGGGTGGTAGGGACTATGGCTACACCTTC

V: TRBV7-2
J: TRBJ1-3
size: -
D: -
length: 18
CDR3: CANSSRPGTRGSGSTIYF
DNA: TGTGCCAACAGCTCGCGTCCCGGGACGCGGGGATCTGGAAGCACCATATATTTT

V: TRBV29-1
J: TRBJ1-2
size: few
D: -
length: 15
CDR3: CSVSPPGTGWYGYTF
DNA: TGCAGCGTTTCCCCCCCAGGAACAGGATGGTATGGCTACACCTTC

V: TRBV12-3/TRBV12-4
J: TRBJ2-4
size: many
D: -
length: 13
CDR3: CASSGDSKNIQYF
DNA: TGTGCCAGCAGTGGGGACTCGAAAAACATTCAGTACTTC

V: TRBV6-6
J: TRBJ2-2
size: -
D: -
length: 15
CDR3: CASSFDKKNTGELFF
DNA: TGTGCCAGCAGCTTCGACAAGAAGAACACCGGGGAGCTGTTTTTT

V: TRBV28
J: TRBJ2-1
size: few
D: TRBD2
length: 14
CDR3: CASSLLAGGDEQFF
DNA: TGTGCCAGCAGTTTACTAGCGGGGGGAGATGAGCAGTTCTTC

V: TRBV12-3/TRBV12-4
J: TRBJ2-3
size: -
D: TRBD2
length: 15
CDR3: CASRDGLAGTDTQYF
DNA: TGTGCCAGCAGGGACGGACTAGCGGGAACAGATACGCAGTATTTT

V: TRBV3-1
J: TRBJ2-5
size: many
D: -
length: 14
CDR3: CASRQILGFETQYF
DNA: TGTGCCAGCAGACAAATACTAGGTTTTGAGACCCAGTACTTC

V: TRBV20-1
J: TRBJ2-1
size: -
D: -
length: 15
CDR3: CSARVPGLPHNEQFF
DNA: TGCAGTGCTAGAGTACCGGGACTCCCACACAATGAGCAGTTCTTC

V: TRBV20-1
J: TRBJ2-7
size: -
D: -
length: 15
CDR3: CSAPSPGPGSYGQYF
DNA: TGCAGTGCTCCATCCCCGGGACCGGGATCCTACGGGCAGTACTTC

V: TRBV1
J: TRBJ2-3
size: -
D: -
length: 17
CDR3: CTSSQDVFGAPGDTQYF
DNA: TGCACCAGCAGCCAAGATGTTTTTGGGGCCCCCGGCGATACGCAGTATTTT

V: TRBV5-1
J: TRBJ2-3
size: -
D: -
length: 13
CDR3: CASSLALVDTQYF
DNA: TGCGCCAGCAGCTTGGCCTTGGTAGATACGCAGTATTTT

V: TRBV6-6
J: TRBJ2-5
size: -
D: -
length: 14
CDR3: CASSYSGGGETQYF
DNA: TGTGCCAGCAGTTACTCGGGTGGCGGGGAGACCCAGTACTTC

V: TRBV4-1
J: TRBJ2-5
size: -
D: -
length: 16
CDR3: CASSQETVGAPETQYF
DNA: TGCGCCAGCAGCCAAGAAACCGTAGGGGCACCAGAGACCCAGTACTTC

V: TRBV6-1
J: TRBJ2-2
size: -
D: -
length: 15
CDR3: CASTPGTTNTGELFF
DNA: TGTGCCAGCACTCCCGGGACAACGAACACCGGGGAGCTGTTTTTT